This is a list of T cell receptor beta chains from one sample in a study of identical twins. TCRdb independently ran MiXCR on the 5' RACE reads; one entry per CDR3 protein. This sample has fewer than 250,000 distinct CDR3 sequences, with roughly a tenth found just once. What was sequenced was memory (CD45RO+) T cells sorted from blood. All receptors come from a woman younger than 35 in good health. CDR3s include the opening cysteine and the closing phenylalanine or tryptophan. D genes are given only for firm matches. Size values are once, few and many counts, or a class for expanded clones, and some rows have none.

v_gene	d_gene	abundance	j_gene	CDR3aa	CDR3nt
TRBV25-1	-	-	TRBJ2-1	CASSNEQFF	TGTGCCTCATCCAATGAGCAGTTCTTC
TRBV12-3/TRBV12-4	TRBD1	few	TRBJ2-7	CASRQWGQGTYEQYF	TGTGCCAGCAGACAATGGGGACAGGGGACCTACGAGCAGTACTTC
TRBV20-1	-	-	TRBJ2-7	CSARGRIDYEQYF	TGCAGTGCTAGAGGTAGGATCGACTACGAGCAGTACTTC
TRBV7-9	TRBD2	-	TRBJ2-3	CASSPWTSGDTQYF	TGTGCCAGCAGCCCTTGGACTAGCGGGGATACGCAGTATTTT
TRBV7-6	TRBD1	few	TRBJ2-7	CASSSTGGGLLDEQYF	TGTGCCAGCAGCTCAACAGGGGGCGGCCTATTAGACGAGCAGTACTTC
TRBV5-1	TRBD1	many	TRBJ1-4	CASSLAGTGVEKLFF	TGCGCCAGCAGCTTGGCCGGGACAGGGGTTGAAAAACTGTTTTTT
TRBV2	TRBD2	few	TRBJ2-2	CASITASGRAPNTGELFF	TGTGCCAGCATTACGGCTAGCGGGAGGGCCCCGAACACCGGGGAGCTGTTTTTT
TRBV28	-	-	TRBJ2-5	CASSLRGAPDETQYF	TGTGCCAGCAGTTTACGGGGGGCCCCCGACGAGACCCAGTACTTC
TRBV5-1	-	-	TRBJ2-5	CASSQSRGKETQYF	TGCGCCAGCAGCCAGTCACGGGGGAAAGAGACCCAGTACTTC
TRBV4-3	TRBD2	-	TRBJ2-1	CASSQRAGGTYNEQFF	TGCGCCAGCAGCCAACGAGCGGGAGGAACCTACAATGAGCAGTTCTTC
TRBV10-3	-	few	TRBJ1-4	CAISRTANEKLFF	TGTGCCATCAGTAGAACAGCAAATGAAAAACTGTTTTTT
TRBV7-3	TRBD2	-	TRBJ2-1	CASSLTTSGGTLSGEQFF	TGTGCCAGCAGCTTAACTACTAGCGGGGGGACGCTGTCGGGTGAGCAGTTCTTC
TRBV24-1	-	many	TRBJ2-3	CATSDSAGDTQYF	TGTGCCACCAGTGATTCAGCGGGAGATACGCAGTATTTT
TRBV12-3/TRBV12-4	-	many	TRBJ2-7	CASSLLDNPYEQYF	TGTGCCAGCAGTTTGTTGGACAACCCCTACGAGCAGTACTTC
TRBV7-2	-	-	TRBJ1-1	CASSSGVVAFF	TGTGCCAGCAGCTCTGGAGTCGTGGCTTTCTTT
TRBV20-1	-	many	TRBJ1-1	CSARGLPEGMNTEAFF	TGCAGTGCCCGGGGACTTCCGGAAGGGATGAACACTGAAGCTTTCTTT
TRBV13	-	few	TRBJ2-2	CASSSYSAGELFF	TGTGCCAGCAGCTCCTATTCCGCCGGGGAGCTGTTTTTT
TRBV12-3/TRBV12-4	-	many	TRBJ2-5	CASSSQGGRQETQYF	TGTGCCAGCAGTTCTCAGGGGGGACGCCAAGAGACCCAGTACTTC
TRBV6-1	TRBD2	many	TRBJ2-7	CASSPSGSAYEQYF	TGTGCCAGCAGTCCGAGCGGGAGTGCGTACGAGCAGTACTTC
TRBV15	-	many	TRBJ2-1	CATSRVSSLNEQFF	TGTGCCACCAGCAGAGTTAGCTCTCTCAATGAGCAGTTCTTC
TRBV12-3/TRBV12-4	-	-	TRBJ1-1	CASSLFEDTEAFF	TGTGCCAGCAGTTTATTCGAGGATACTGAAGCTTTCTTT
TRBV5-1	TRBD2	-	TRBJ2-1	CASRRGGGNEQFF	TGCGCCAGCAGGCGTGGCGGGGGCAATGAGCAGTTCTTC
TRBV20-1	-	few	TRBJ2-7	CAPRTQGGYEQYF	TGCGCCCCACGGACACAGGGTGGTTACGAGCAGTACTTC
TRBV20-1	-	many	TRBJ2-1	CSALVGEQFF	TGCAGTGCCTTAGTGGGTGAGCAGTTCTTC
TRBV11-3	-	-	TRBJ1-3	CASSLGLGNTIYF	TGTGCCAGCAGCTTAGGCCTGGGAAACACCATATATTTT